This entry lists 27 T cell receptor beta chains sequenced from one sample in a study of blood T cells in healthy people across ages. The authors ran a second PCR of about 6 to 11 cycles using a sample-barcoded 5' primer and a J-beta primer mix. TCRdb processed the 5' RACE reads anew with MiXCR; each CDR3 protein has one entry. Of approximately 1.5 million distinct CDR3 sequences in the sample, around 40% are singletons; the top ten hold less than 5%. The sequencing input was blood. All receptors come from a woman under 30 in good health.

The chain links TRBV4-2 to TRBJ2-3, with TRBD2 as a possible D gene (7 bases). The CDR3 contains 16 residues. Per germline, CDR1 LGHNA and CDR2 YNFKEQ. V was clipped by 0 bases and J by 1 base, with 11 bases between them. The CDR3 sequence is CASSQEMRGRTDTQYF. CDR3 DNA sequence: TGTGCCAGCAGCCAAGAGATGCGGGGGCGCACAGATACGCAGTATTTT.

This clonotype was seen only a few times. This sequence joins TRBV7-2 and TRBJ2-3; D not certain. This CDR3 comprises 12 residues. Trimming removed 4 bases from V and 6 bases from J, with 8 bases in between. The germline gives CDR1 SGHTA, CDR2 FQGNSA. The CDR3 here is CASSWEVDTQYF. CDR3 nucleotide sequence: TGTGCCAGCAGCTGGGAAGTCGATACGCAGTATTTT. Drawing the rest from reference TRBV7-2 and TRBJ2-3, the complete variable domain is GAGVSQSPSNKVTEKGKDVELRCDPISGHTALYWYRQSLGQGLEFLIYFQGNSAPDKSGLPSDRFSAERTGGSVSTLTIQRTQQEDSAVYLCASSWEVDTQYFGPGTRLTVL.

As to this clonotype: Relative to the germline gene, one junction end is altered; a read error may explain this. The chain is built from TRBV19 and TRBJ1-1, with a possible D match to TRBD1 (5 bases). The CDR3 consists of 14 residues. The germline CDR1 and CDR2 sequences are LNHDA and SQIVND (reference sequence). CDR3 nucleotide sequence: TGTGCCAGTAGTCTGGACGGGGCGAACACTGGAGCTTTCTTT. It encodes CASSLDGANTGAFF.

This sequence joins TRBV7-2 and TRBJ1-1; 10 bases fit TRBD1. This CDR3 has 15 amino acids. Germline values: CDR1 SGHTA, CDR2 FQGNSA. V lost 5 bases to trimming and J lost 10 bases; unmatched junction nucleotides: 13. The CDR3 is CASSPGGDRGLGAFF. For the CDR3, the DNA is TGTGCCAGCAGCCCAGGGGGGGACAGGGGTTTGGGAGCTTTCTTT. The full variable domain, with the rest looked up from reference TRBV7-2 and TRBJ1-1, is GAGVSQSPSNKVTEKGKDVELRCDPISGHTALYWYRQSLGQGLEFLIYFQGNSAPDKSGLPSDRFSAERTGGSVSTLTIQRTQQEDSAVYLCASSPGGDRGLGAFFGQGTRLTVV.

The table lists this clonotype with a few counts. The rearrangement joins TRBV12-3 or TRBV12-4 to TRBJ1-1; the D is unclear. The CDR3 contains 14 residues. Trimming cost V 6 bases and J 1 base, with 12 bases left between them. CDR3 sequence reads: CASRQRRGNTEAFF. The DNA for the CDR3 is TGTGCCAGCAGGCAGCGTCGGGGGAACACTGAAGCTTTCTTT.

This clonotype came up a few times. The J gene is TRBJ1-2, the V gene TRBV4-2, with a possible D match to TRBD1 (6 bases). The length of the CDR3 is 16 residues. Germline V lookup: CDR1 LGHNA, CDR2 YNFKEQ. V dropped 5 bases and J dropped 2 bases, with 18 bases sitting between them. DNA of the CDR3: TGTGCCAGCAGCGTAACCCGGGACAAATTGAACTATGGCTACACCTTC. As protein: CASSVTRDKLNYGYTF.

The table lists this clonotype with a few counts. The CDR3 DNA follows: TGTGCCTGGAGTGACAAGCGGAGACGCACAGATACGCAGTATTTT. It codes for CAWSDKRRRTDTQYF. The chain employs TRBV30 and TRBJ2-3, with a weak D call TRBD2 (5 bases). CDR3 length: 15 residues. The germline V gene encodes CDR1 GTSNPN and CDR2 SVGIG (reference sequence). Trimming removed 1 base from V and 1 base from J, with 12 bases in between.

CDR3 in amino acids: CSVPPGPNNEQFF. CDR3 coding DNA: TGCAGCGTCCCTCCGGGACCAAACAATGAGCAGTTCTTC. This chain uses TRBV29-1 with TRBJ2-1; tentatively, D is TRBD1 or TRBD2 (5 bases each). CDR1 is SQVTM and CDR2 is ANQGSEA in the germline V gene. The ends were cut back, 6 bases at V and 5 bases at J, with 14 bases in the middle. The CDR3 runs to 13 residues.

The rearrangement joins TRBV20-1 to TRBJ1-6; D not certain. CDR3 length: 17 residues. Trimming left V 1 base short and J 5 bases short, with 18 bases between. The V gene's germline CDR1 is DFQATT and CDR2 SNEGSKA (reference sequence). CDR3 coding DNA: TGCAGTGCTAGAGCGGCGGGTCTTGAGTATAATAATTCACCCCTCCACTTT. Protein product: CSARAAGLEYNNSPLHF.

The CDR3 region is CASSPMHNEQFF. The CDR3 nucleotides read TGTGCCAGTAGTCCCATGCACAATGAGCAGTTCTTC. The gene calls are TRBV19 and TRBJ2-1; D call uncertain. Between the trimmed V and J ends, which lost 5 bases and 5 bases, there was a span of 7 bases. The CDR3 has 12 amino acids. CDR1 is LNHDA and CDR2 is SQIVND in the germline V gene (reference sequence).

The V call is TRBV20-1, the J call TRBJ2-7; TRBD1 matches 7 bases. V lost 6 bases to trimming and J lost 2 bases; unmatched junction nucleotides: 7. CDR1 is DFQATT and CDR2 is SNEGSKA in the germline V gene (reference sequence). The CDR3 extends over 13 amino acids. The CDR3 spells CSALDRRPYEQYF. The CDR3 coding sequence is TGCAGTGCGCTGGACAGGCGACCCTACGAGCAGTACTTC.

This clonotype has only a few counts. V is TRBV12-3 or TRBV12-4 and J is TRBJ1-1; 9 bases are a match to TRBD1. This CDR3 region has 14 residues. V lost 3 bases and J lost 5; bases outside the gene matches: 4. Here the CDR3 reads CASSLTGGKTEAFF. CDR3 sequence (DNA): TGTGCCAGCAGTTTGACAGGGGGAAAGACTGAAGCTTTCTTT.

The sample holds one count of this clonotype. One junction end disagrees with the germline gene, perhaps due to a read error. This chain joins TRBV7-2 and TRBJ2-1; 11 nucleotides line up with TRBD2. Germline V gene lookup returns CDR1 SGHTA and CDR2 FQGNSA. The CDR3 has 19 amino acids. CDR3 amino acids: CASSLVASGRRTGDNKQFF. Here the CDR3 DNA reads TGTGCCAGCAGCTTAGTGGCTAGCGGGAGGAGGACGGGAGACAATAAGCAGTTCTTC.

The J gene is TRBJ1-6, the V gene TRBV12-3 or TRBV12-4; TRBD1 matches at 8 bases. V shed 6 bases and J 6 bases; nucleotides not matched to a gene: 4. The CDR3 spans 14 residues. DNA for the CDR3: TGTGCCAGCAGGGGCAGGGGGCCTAATTCACCCCTCCACTTT. As protein: CASRGRGPNSPLHF.

This clonotype came up once. This chain links TRBV20-1 with TRBJ1-2; a possible D gene is TRBD1 (5 bases). Germline CDR1 DFQATT, CDR2 SNEGSKA (reference sequence). The CDR3 loop spans 15 amino acids. The V and J ends lost 0 bases and 4 bases respectively, with 15 bases between them. CDR3 in DNA: TGCAGTGCTAGAGATCCGGACACTCTCCTCTATGGCTACACCTTC. It is translated as CSARDPDTLLYGYTF.

CDR3 bases: TGTGCCAGCAGCGCACAGTGGGGGGCCAACGTCCTGACTTTC. This gives the protein CASSAQWGANVLTF. V and J are TRBV7-2 and TRBJ2-6; unclear D gene. Per the germline V gene, CDR1 is SGHTA and CDR2 is FQGNSA. The V gene lost 5 bases and the J gene lost 4 bases, with 9 bases spanning the gap. This CDR3 comprises 14 residues. Drawing the rest from reference TRBV7-2 and TRBJ2-6, the complete variable domain is GAGVSQSPSNKVTEKGKDVELRCDPISGHTALYWYRQSLGQGLEFLIYFQGNSAPDKSGLPSDRFSAERTGGSVSTLTIQRTQQEDSAVYLCASSAQWGANVLTFGAGSRLTVL.

In its sample, this clonotype was seen many times. The chain carries TRBV12-3 or TRBV12-4 and TRBJ1-4; D remains unclear. Trimming pared 0 bases from V and 7 bases from J, leaving 3 bases between. This CDR3 contains 12 residues. The CDR3 DNA sequence: TGTGCCAGCAGTTTAGCCGGTGAAAAACTGTTTTTT. This translates into CASSLAGEKLFF.

CDR3 loop: CASSPPGRLTPHTDTQYF. The CDR3 DNA reads as TGTGCCAGCAGCCCCCCGGGCCGTCTAACTCCCCACACAGATACGCAGTATTTT. This chain connects TRBV7-9 to TRBJ2-3; D gene ambiguous. V was trimmed by 5 bases and J by 2 bases, leaving 23 bases between them. Per the germline V gene, CDR1 is SEHNR and CDR2 is FQNEAQ (reference sequence). The CDR3 is made up of 18 amino acids. Filled out from reference TRBV7-9 and TRBJ2-3, the complete variable domain reads DTGVSQNPRHKITKRGQNVTFRCDPISEHNRLYWYRQTLGQGPEFLTYFQNEAQLEKSRLLSDRFSAERPKGSFSTLEIQRTEQGDSAMYLCASSPPGRLTPHTDTQYFGPGTRLTVL.

This clonotype was observed at least ten times. The chain links TRBV3-1 to TRBJ2-1; 11 bases are shared with TRBD2. The CDR3 runs to 15 residues. V lost 3 bases and J lost 4; bases outside the gene matches: 2. Germline loops: CDR1 LGHDT, CDR2 YNNKEL (reference sequence). The DNA for the CDR3 is TGTGCCAGCAGCCAGACTAGCGGGGATTACAATGAGCAGTTCTTC. Its protein is CASSQTSGDYNEQFF.

The chain joins TRBV6-6 to TRBJ2-5; 12 positions agree with TRBD2. Germline values: CDR1 MNHNY, CDR2 SVGAGI (reference sequence). The V segment lost 2 bases and the J segment 5 bases; nucleotides outside the gene matches: 3. This CDR3 spans 15 amino acids. CDR3: CASSYRLAGVETQYF. The CDR3 DNA is TGTGCCAGCAGTTACCGACTAGCGGGAGTTGAGACCCAGTACTTC.

The V call is TRBV3-1, the J call TRBJ2-7; possibly TRBD2 for D (6 bases). The V and J ends lost 0 bases and 3 bases respectively, with 21 bases between them. The germline CDR1 and CDR2 sequences are LGHDT and YNNKEL (reference sequence). The CDR3 is 18 amino acids. CDR3 coding DNA: TGTGCCAGCAGCCAAGATGGGGCACCCGGGGGTACGATCTACGAGCAGTACTTC. This sequence encodes CASSQDGAPGGTIYEQYF.

The rearrangement uses TRBV9 and TRBJ2-1; 11 positions match TRBD1. There are 17 residues in the CDR3. The V gene's germline CDR1 is SGDLS and CDR2 YYNGEE. J gave up 5 bases and V 2 bases, and 9 bases lay outside the gene matches. Written as DNA, the CDR3 is TGTGCCAGCAGCGTCCGCTCCGGGACAGGGGGAAACAATGAGCAGTTCTTC. It yields the protein CASSVRSGTGGNNEQFF.

Points on this clonotype: The germline gene is not matched at one end of the junction; a read error may be the cause. The chain recombines TRBV12-3 or TRBV12-4 with TRBJ2-7; D possibly corresponds to TRBD1 (7 bases). The CDR3 has 13 residues. The CDR3 spells CTSSSQGRYEQYF. The DNA of the CDR3 is TGTACCAGCAGTTCACAGGGGAGGTACGAGCAGTACTTC.

This clonotype was seen a handful of times. The rearrangement links TRBV7-2 to TRBJ2-2, with 9 bases that match TRBD1. CDR1 and CDR2 (germline): SGHTA, FQGNSA. J gave up 1 base and V 0 bases, and 0 bases lay outside the gene matches. CDR3 length: 16 amino acids. Here the CDR3 reads CASSLAGQGNTGELFF. Written as DNA, the CDR3 is TGTGCCAGCAGCTTAGCGGGACAGGGGAACACCGGGGAGCTGTTTTTT.

This clonotype was picked up one time. The chain joins TRBV9 to TRBJ1-2, with D maybe TRBD1 (5 bases). The V gene's germline CDR1 is SGDLS and CDR2 YYNGEE. V lost 3 bases to trimming and J lost 2 bases, with 11 bases between them. CDR3 length equals 14 residues. CDR3 DNA: TGTGCCAGCAGCGCTTCGACAGACAACTATGGCTACACCTTC. Translating it yields CASSASTDNYGYTF.

The V and J genes are TRBV12-3 or TRBV12-4 and TRBJ2-1, with TRBD2 as a possible D gene (5 bases). Trimming cost V 8 bases and J 3 bases, with 17 bases left between them. The CDR3 loop spans 15 amino acids. The CDR3 coding sequence is TGTGCCAGCGTAAACCGTTCGGGGTACTACAATGAGCAGTTCTTC. The encoded protein is CASVNRSGYYNEQFF.

The V call is TRBV6-2 or TRBV6-3, the J call TRBJ1-2; D remains unclear. Trimming stripped 0 bases from V and 4 bases from J, with 12 bases between. Per germline, CDR1 MNHEY and CDR2 SVGEGT. This CDR3 comprises 15 residues. In DNA, the CDR3 is TGTGCCAGCAGTTACTCGGGCAGAGTTTCCTATGGCTACACCTTC. Protein: CASSYSGRVSYGYTF.